This note documents a single TCR beta chain sequence. The antigen is not known. The data were taken from a study of T cell responses to AZD1222 COVID-19 vaccine. Turning to the study itself: Pooling covered second doses at about 4 or about 12 weeks.

Study-level points and caveats: The donors showed a predominance of white British ancestry and of females, with possible underestimation of clonal diversity. Vaccine-associated CD4 TCRs ranged over spike, dominating at 160-218 and 743-854. It was only after the peak T cell response that any repertoires were sampled.

TCRdb's table, derived via immunoSEQ multiplex PCR, lists solely in-frame clones and lacks some. Among approximately 160,000 clones listed, around nine tenths were seen once. Per germline, CDR1 GTSNPN and CDR2 SVGIG (reference sequence). V was cut by 0 bases and J by 10 bases, with 21 bases left in between. The CDR3 consists of 15 residues. This sequence joins TRBV30 and TRBJ1-2; maybe TRBD1 (5 bases). This TCR derives from an adult in good health. The source material was peripheral blood, sampled on day 0 of AZD1222 vaccination. In nucleotides, the CDR3 is TGTGCCTGGAGTGTACCTCAGGAGGGGCGGCCGGCCTACACCTTC. This encodes CAWSVPQEGRPAYTF.